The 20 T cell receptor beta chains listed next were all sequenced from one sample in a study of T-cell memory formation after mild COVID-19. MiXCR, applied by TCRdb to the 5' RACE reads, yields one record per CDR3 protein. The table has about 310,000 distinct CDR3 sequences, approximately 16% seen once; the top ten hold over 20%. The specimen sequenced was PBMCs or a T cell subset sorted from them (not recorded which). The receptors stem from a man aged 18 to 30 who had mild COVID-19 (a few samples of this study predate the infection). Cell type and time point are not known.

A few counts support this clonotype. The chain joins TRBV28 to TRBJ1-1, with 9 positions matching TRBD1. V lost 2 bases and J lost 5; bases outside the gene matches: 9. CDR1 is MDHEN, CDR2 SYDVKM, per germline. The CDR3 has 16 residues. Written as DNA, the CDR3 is TGTGCCAGCAGTTTACCGACGGGACAGGGTTGGACTGAAGCTTTCTTT. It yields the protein CASSLPTGQGWTEAFF.

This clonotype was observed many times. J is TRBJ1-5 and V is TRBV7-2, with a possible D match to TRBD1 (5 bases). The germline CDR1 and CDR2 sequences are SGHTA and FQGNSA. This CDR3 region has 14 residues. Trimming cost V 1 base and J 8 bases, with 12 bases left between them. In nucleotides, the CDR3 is TGTGCCAGCAGCTTAGGAGCAGGGAAAAAGCCCCAGCATTTT. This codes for CASSLGAGKKPQHF.

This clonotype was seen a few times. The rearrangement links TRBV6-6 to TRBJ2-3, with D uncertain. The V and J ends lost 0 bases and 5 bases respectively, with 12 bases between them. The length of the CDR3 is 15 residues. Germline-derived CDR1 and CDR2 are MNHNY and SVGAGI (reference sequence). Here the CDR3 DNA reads TGTGCCAGCAGTTACTCGAGGCTTTCTGGAGATACGCAGTATTTT. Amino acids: CASSYSRLSGDTQYF.

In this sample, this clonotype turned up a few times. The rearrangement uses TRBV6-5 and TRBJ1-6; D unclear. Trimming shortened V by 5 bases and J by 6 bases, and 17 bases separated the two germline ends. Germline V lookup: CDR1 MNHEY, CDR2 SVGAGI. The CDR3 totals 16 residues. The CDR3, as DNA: TGTGCCAGCAGTGGAACCGAGGGTATTAGTAATTCACCCCTCCACTTT. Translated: CASSGTEGISNSPLHF.

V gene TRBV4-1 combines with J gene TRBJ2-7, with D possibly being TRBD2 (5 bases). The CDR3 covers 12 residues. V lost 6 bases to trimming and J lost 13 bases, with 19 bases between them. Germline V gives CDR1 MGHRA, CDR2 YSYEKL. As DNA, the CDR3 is TGCGCCAGCAGGGAGGACTTACGCCCAATTTACGTC. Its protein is CASREDLRPIYV.

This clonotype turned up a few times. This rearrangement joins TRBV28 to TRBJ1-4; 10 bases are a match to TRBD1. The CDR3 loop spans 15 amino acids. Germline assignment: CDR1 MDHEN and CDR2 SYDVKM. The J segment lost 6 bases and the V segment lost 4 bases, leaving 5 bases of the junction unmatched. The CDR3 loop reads CASSSAGTGDEKLFF. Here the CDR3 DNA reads TGTGCCAGCAGTTCCGCCGGGACAGGGGATGAAAAACTGTTTTTT.

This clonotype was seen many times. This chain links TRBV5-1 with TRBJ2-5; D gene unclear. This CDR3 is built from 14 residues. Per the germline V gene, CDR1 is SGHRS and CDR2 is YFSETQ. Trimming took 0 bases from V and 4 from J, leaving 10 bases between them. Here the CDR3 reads CASSLGPDVETQYF. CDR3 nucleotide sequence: TGCGCCAGCAGCTTGGGGCCGGACGTAGAGACCCAGTACTTC.

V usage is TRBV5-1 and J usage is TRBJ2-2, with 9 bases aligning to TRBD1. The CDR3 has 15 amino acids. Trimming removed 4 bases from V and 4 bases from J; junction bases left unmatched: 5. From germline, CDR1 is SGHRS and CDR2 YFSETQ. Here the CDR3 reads CASSRTGVTTGELFF. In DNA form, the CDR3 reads TGCGCCAGCAGCCGGACAGGGGTCACCACCGGGGAGCTGTTTTTT.

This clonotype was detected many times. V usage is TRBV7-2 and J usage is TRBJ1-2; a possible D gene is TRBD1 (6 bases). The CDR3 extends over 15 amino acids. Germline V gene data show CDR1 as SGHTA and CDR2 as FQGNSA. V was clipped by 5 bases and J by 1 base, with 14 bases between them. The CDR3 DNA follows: TGTGCCAGCAGCCCCTCCCAGGGGAATAACTATGGCTACACCTTC. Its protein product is CASSPSQGNNYGYTF.

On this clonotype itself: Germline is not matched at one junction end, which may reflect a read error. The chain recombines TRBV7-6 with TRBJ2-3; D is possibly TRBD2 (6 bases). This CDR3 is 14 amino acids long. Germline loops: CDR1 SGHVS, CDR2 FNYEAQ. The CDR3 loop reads CATSLGGGTDTQYF. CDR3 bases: TGTGCCACCAGCCTCGGGGGTGGGACAGATACGCAGTATTTT.

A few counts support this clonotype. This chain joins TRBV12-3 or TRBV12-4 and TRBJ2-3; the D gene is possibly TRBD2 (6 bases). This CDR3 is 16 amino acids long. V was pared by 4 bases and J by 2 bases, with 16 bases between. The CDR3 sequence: CASSWNSGGDTDTQYF. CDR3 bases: TGTGCCAGCAGTTGGAACAGTGGAGGGGACACAGATACGCAGTATTTT.

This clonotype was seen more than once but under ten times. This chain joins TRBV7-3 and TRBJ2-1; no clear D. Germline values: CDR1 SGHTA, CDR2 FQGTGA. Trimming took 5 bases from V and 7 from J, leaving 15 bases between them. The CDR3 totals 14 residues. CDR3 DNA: TGTGCCAGCAGCCTTAGATCGGGCAGTAATGAGCAGTTCTTC. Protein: CASSLRSGSNEQFF.

Here the CDR3 reads CASRAPGSEQFF. Here the CDR3 DNA reads TGTGCCAGCCGCGCGCCGGGGAGTGAGCAGTTCTTC. The chain recombines TRBV6-5 with TRBJ2-1, with TRBD2 as a possible D gene (5 bases). V gave up 8 bases and J gave up 9 bases, with 14 bases separating them. The CDR3 is made up of 12 amino acids. Germline loops: CDR1 MNHEY, CDR2 SVGAGI.

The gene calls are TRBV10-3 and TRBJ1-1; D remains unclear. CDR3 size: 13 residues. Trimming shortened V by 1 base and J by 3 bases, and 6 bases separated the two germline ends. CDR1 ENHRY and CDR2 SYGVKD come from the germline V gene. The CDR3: CAISEWRDTEAFF. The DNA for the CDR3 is TGTGCCATCAGTGAGTGGAGAGACACTGAAGCTTTCTTT.

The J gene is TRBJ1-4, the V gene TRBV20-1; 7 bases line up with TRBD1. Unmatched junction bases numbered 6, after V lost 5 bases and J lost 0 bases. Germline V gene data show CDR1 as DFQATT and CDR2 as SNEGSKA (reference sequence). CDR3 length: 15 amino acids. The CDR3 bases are TGCAGTGCTCCTCGACAGGGAACAACTAATGAAAAACTGTTTTTT. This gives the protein CSAPRQGTTNEKLFF.

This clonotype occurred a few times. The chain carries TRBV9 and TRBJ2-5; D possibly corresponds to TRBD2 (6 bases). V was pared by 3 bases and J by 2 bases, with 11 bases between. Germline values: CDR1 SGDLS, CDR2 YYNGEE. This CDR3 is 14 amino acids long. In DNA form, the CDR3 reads TGTGCCAGCAGCGCCTGGGACTCGCAAGAGACCCAGTACTTC. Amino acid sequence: CASSAWDSQETQYF.

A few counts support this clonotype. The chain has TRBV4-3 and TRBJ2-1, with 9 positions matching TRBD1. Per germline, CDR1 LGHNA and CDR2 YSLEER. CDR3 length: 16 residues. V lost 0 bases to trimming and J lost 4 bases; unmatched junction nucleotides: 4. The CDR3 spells CASSQEGTGTYNEQFF. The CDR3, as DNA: TGCGCCAGCAGCCAAGAGGGGACAGGGACTTACAATGAGCAGTTCTTC.

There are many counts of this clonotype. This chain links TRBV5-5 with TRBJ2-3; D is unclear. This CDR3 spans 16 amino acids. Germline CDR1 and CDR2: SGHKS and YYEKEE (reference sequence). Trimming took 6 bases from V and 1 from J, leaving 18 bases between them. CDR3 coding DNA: TGTGCCAGCATCCTTCCCCTTGGAGTAGGCACAGATACGCAGTATTTT. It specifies CASILPLGVGTDTQYF.

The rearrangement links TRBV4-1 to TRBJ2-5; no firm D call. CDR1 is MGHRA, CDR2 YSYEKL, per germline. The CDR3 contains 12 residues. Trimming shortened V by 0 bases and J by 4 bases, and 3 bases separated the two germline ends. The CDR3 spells CASSQDSETQYF. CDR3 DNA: TGCGCCAGCAGCCAAGACTCAGAGACCCAGTACTTC.

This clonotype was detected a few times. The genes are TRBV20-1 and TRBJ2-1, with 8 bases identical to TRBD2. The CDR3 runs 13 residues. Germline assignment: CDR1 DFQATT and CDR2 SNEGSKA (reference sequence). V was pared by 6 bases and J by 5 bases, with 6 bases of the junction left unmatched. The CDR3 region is CSARSGGNNEQFF. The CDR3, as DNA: TGCAGTGCCCGATCGGGGGGGAACAATGAGCAGTTCTTC.